This TCR beta chain originates from a study of blood T cell repertoires in COVID-19. The CDR3 has 15 residues. V shed 3 bases, J shed 2 bases, and the junction held 6 bases outside the gene matches. The germline V gene encodes CDR1 WSHSY and CDR2 SAAADI. The data were produced by immunoSEQ multiplex PCR, yet TCRdb's version contains in-frame clones alone and is incomplete. The data contain about 250,000 clones, 85% to 90% of them singletons. Sequencing input: PBMCs or T cells enriched from blood (not recorded which). This clonotype was sampled from a man aged 18 to 30 who had recovered from COVID-19. The V and J genes are TRBV10-2 and TRBJ2-7; 8 bases match TRBD1. The chain's CDR3 is CASSESGTGPYEQYF. For the CDR3, the DNA is TGCGCCAGCAGTGAATCGGGGACAGGACCCTACGAGCAGTACTTC.